The 15 T cell receptor beta chains in this list originate from one sample, sequenced in a study of vaccination effects on CD4 cells after COVID-19. The antigens these receptors bind are not known. Sequencing used immunoSEQ multiplex PCR; TCRdb keeps in-frame clones, though not all of them. The sample contains some 11,000 clones, just under 75% of which appear only once. Viral peptide pool expansion of antigen-specific CD4+ T cells preceded sequencing in the ViraFEST assay. An approximately 10-day culture period preceded the isolation of CD4+ T cells. Sample: CD4+ T cells from PBMCs cultured with HCoV-229E spike peptides, taken before COVID-19 vaccination. The receptors were sampled from a human donor who received a COVID-19 vaccine.

The rearrangement joins TRBV6-4 to TRBJ2-3; D is undetermined. The germline V and J ends were trimmed by 2 bases and 0 bases, with 3 bases remaining between them. This CDR3 is 13 amino acids long. CDR1 is MRHNA and CDR2 is SNTAGT in the germline V gene. The CDR3 protein is CASSDTSTDTQYF. CDR3 nucleotides: TGTGCCAGCAGTGACACTAGCACAGATACGCAGTATTTT.

The J gene is TRBJ2-2, the V gene TRBV5-1; D is unresolved. V was pared by 5 bases and J by 4 bases, with 15 bases between. Germline V gene lookup returns CDR1 SGHRS and CDR2 YFSETQ. This CDR3 contains 15 residues. In nucleotides, the CDR3 is TGCGCCAGCAGATTAGAACCGACAAGCACCGGGGAGCTGTTTTTT. Its protein product is CASRLEPTSTGELFF. Full variable domain (remainder filled in from reference TRBV5-1 and TRBJ2-2): KAGVTQTPRYLIKTRGQQVTLSCSPISGHRSVSWYQQTPGQGLQFLFEYFSETQRNKGNFPGRFSGRQFSNSRSEMNVSTLELGDSALYLCASRLEPTSTGELFFGEGSRLTVL.

V gene TRBV7-8 combines with J gene TRBJ2-1; 9 bases align to TRBD2. V shed 0 bases, J shed 4 bases, and the junction held 4 bases outside the gene matches. Germline V gene sequence: CDR1 SGHVS, CDR2 FQNEAQ. This CDR3 has 16 residues. This CDR3 is CASSLALRGGYNEQFF. The CDR3 DNA reads TGTGCCAGCAGCTTAGCATTGCGGGGGGGGTACAATGAGCAGTTCTTC.

The CDR3 nucleotides read TGTGCCAGCAGTTTGGGGTCCACCGGGGAGCTGTTTTTT. It codes for CASSLGSTGELFF. The chain carries TRBV12-3 or TRBV12-4 and TRBJ2-2; D ambiguous. V gave up 3 bases and J gave up 4 bases, with 6 bases separating them. The CDR3 loop spans 13 amino acids.

This sequence joins TRBV15 and TRBJ1-1; weak D call: TRBD1 (5 bases). The CDR3 is made up of 13 amino acids. Deletions cut 2 bases from V and 6 bases from J, with 10 bases between. Germline assignment: CDR1 LNHNV and CDR2 YYDKDF (reference sequence). Here the CDR3 reads CATSRPRGAEAFF. CDR3 sequence (DNA): TGTGCCACCAGCAGACCCCGGGGGGCTGAAGCTTTCTTT.

The gene calls are TRBV28 and TRBJ2-3, with 11 positions matching TRBD2. This CDR3 is built from 14 residues. The junction had 2 bases not matched to a gene; V was cut back by 6 bases and J by 3 bases. Germline CDR1 MDHEN, CDR2 SYDVKM. CDR3 residues: CASSRLAGTDTQYF. CDR3 bases: TGTGCCAGCAGCAGACTAGCGGGAACAGATACGCAGTATTTT.

This clone was picked up a small number of times. This CDR3 reads CASSPVLGQGNSPLHF. DNA of the CDR3: TGTGCCAGCAGCCCGGTTTTGGGACAGGGGAATTCACCCCTCCACTTT. The chain joins TRBV5-4 to TRBJ1-6; the match to TRBD1 covers 10 bases. V lost 4 bases to trimming and J lost 7 bases; unmatched junction nucleotides: 8. The CDR3 loop spans 16 amino acids. CDR1 is SGHNT, CDR2 YYREEE, per germline (reference sequence). Full variable domain (rest looked up from reference TRBV5-4 and TRBJ1-6): ETGVTQSPTHLIKTRGQQVTLRCSSQSGHNTVSWYQQALGQGPQFIFQYYREEENGRGNFPPRFSGLQFPNYSSELNVNALELDDSALYLCASSPVLGQGNSPLHFGNGTRLTVT.

This clone was seen more than once but under ten times. V usage is TRBV30 and J usage is TRBJ1-1, with 8 bases that match TRBD1. CDR3 length: 12 amino acids. Germline values: CDR1 GTSNPN, CDR2 SVGIG (reference sequence). V lost 5 bases to trimming and J lost 1 base; unmatched junction nucleotides: 0. The CDR3 DNA follows: TGTGCCTGGGGGACAGGGAACACTGAAGCTTTCTTT. Translation gives CAWGTGNTEAFF.

The CDR3 coding sequence is TGTGCCAGCAGTCAAACAGGGTACACTGAAGCTTTCTTT. Its protein is CASSQTGYTEAFF. This chain joins TRBV6-5 and TRBJ1-1, with D possibly TRBD1 on 6 matching bases. Germline V gives CDR1 MNHEY, CDR2 SVGAGI. The CDR3 length is 13 residues. The V end was cut by 5 bases, the J end by 3 bases, with 10 bases between.

This clone has a handful of counts. The V gene is TRBV30, the J gene TRBJ1-5; tentative D call: TRBD1 (6 bases). The CDR3 has 12 residues. Germline lookup yields CDR1 GTSNPN and CDR2 SVGIG (reference sequence). The CDR3 DNA reads as TGTGCGGGGGCGAGGGACAATCAGCCCCAGCATTTT. Translation gives CAGARDNQPQHF.

This clone was detected once. The chain has TRBV7-2 and TRBJ1-2, with 10 bases aligning to TRBD1. The CDR3 runs to 16 residues. The junction had 8 bases not matched to a gene; V was cut back by 3 bases and J by 4 bases. In germline, CDR1 is SGHTA, CDR2 FQGNSA. The CDR3 DNA follows: TGTGCCAGCAGCTTCGGGACAGGGGCATTGGGCTATGGCTACACCTTC. Protein sequence: CASSFGTGALGYGYTF. Based on the CDR3 plus reference TRBV7-2 and TRBJ1-2, the full variable domain is GAGVSQSPSNKVTEKGKDVELRCDPISGHTALYWYRQSLGQGLEFLIYFQGNSAPDKSGLPSDRFSAERTGGSVSTLTIQRTQQEDSAVYLCASSFGTGALGYGYTFGSGTRLTVV.

The rearrangement links TRBV10-2 to TRBJ1-6; D call uncertain. Looked up from germline, CDR1 is WSHSY and CDR2 is SAAADI. The CDR3 contains 12 residues. Trimming removed 3 bases at V and 7 bases at J, with 4 bases between. CDR3 DNA sequence: TGCGCCAGCAGTGAATACAATTCACCCCTCCACTTT. Amino acids: CASSEYNSPLHF.

The CDR3 loop is CASSLAGRGQGRYEQYF. The DNA for the CDR3 is TGTGCCAGCAGCTTAGCGGGTCGGGGACAGGGTAGGTACGAGCAGTACTTC. The chain uses TRBV7-2 and TRBJ2-7; 9 bases line up with TRBD1. CDR3 size: 17 residues. CDR1 and CDR2 (germline): SGHTA, FQGNSA. V shed 0 bases and J 4 bases; nucleotides not matched to a gene: 10.

V usage is TRBV10-3 and J usage is TRBJ2-5; 10 nucleotides match TRBD2. The ends lost 6 bases at V and 3 bases at J; junction bases unmatched: 1. This CDR3 contains 13 residues. Germline CDR1 reads ENHRY; CDR2 reads SYGVKD. For the CDR3, the DNA is TGTGCCATCAGCCTAGCGGGGGAAGAGACCCAGTACTTC. Translating gives CAISLAGEETQYF.

V usage is TRBV19 and J usage is TRBJ2-1, with 7 bases identical to TRBD1. V was clipped by 3 bases and J by 2 bases; unmatched bases: 4. This CDR3 region has 15 residues. Germline V CDR1 and CDR2: LNHDA, SQIVND (reference sequence). The CDR3, as DNA: TGTGCCAGTAGTATGACAGGGAGTCCCTACAATGAGCAGTTCTTC. This encodes CASSMTGSPYNEQFF.